This T cell receptor beta chain originates from a study of glioma-infiltrating T cells. Overall study results and limits: Above-expected tissue-blood divergence occurred in all gliomas, most in low-grade ones. A blood CDR3 motif signature was depleted in highly divergent patients.

TCR alpha and beta CDR3 regions were amplified from RNA using iRepertoire nested multiplex PCR. From the multiplex PCR reads, TCRdb called clonotypes with MiXCR, one entry per CDR3 protein. The sample shows 300,000 to 450,000 distinct CDR3 sequences, about two fifths of them seen only once. The sample holds many counts of this clonotype. Its specificity is not known. Sample: glioma tissue, nonneoplastic brain tissue, or PBMCs (not recorded which). The TCR sequence derives from a human donor with low-grade glioma or glioblastoma, undergoing nonglioma brain surgery, or in good health (not recorded which).

The DNA for the CDR3 is TGTGCCATCAGTGACATCAGGACGGTGAACACTGAAGCTTTCTTT. It is translated as CAISDIRTVNTEAFF. V is TRBV10-3 and J is TRBJ1-1; no definite D call. The CDR3 runs to 15 residues. The germline V gene encodes CDR1 ENHRY and CDR2 SYGVKD. V lost 3 bases and J 0 bases, leaving 11 bases between the germline ends.